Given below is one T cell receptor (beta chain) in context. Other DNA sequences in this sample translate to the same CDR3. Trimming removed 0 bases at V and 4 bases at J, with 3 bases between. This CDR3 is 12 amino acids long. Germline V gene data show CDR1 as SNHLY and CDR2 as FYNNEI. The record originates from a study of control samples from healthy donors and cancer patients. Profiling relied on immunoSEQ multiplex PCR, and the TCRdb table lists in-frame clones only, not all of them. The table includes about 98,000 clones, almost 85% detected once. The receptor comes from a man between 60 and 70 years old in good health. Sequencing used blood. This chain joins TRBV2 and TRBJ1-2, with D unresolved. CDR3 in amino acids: CASSEAGYGYTF. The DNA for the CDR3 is TGTGCCAGCAGTGAAGCAGGCTATGGCTACACCTTC.